The sequence of this T cell receptor beta chain was determined in a study of CD8 T cells in Susac syndrome (dated by TCRdb to about 2019). Study-level background: Repertoire sequencing was used to test whether CD8+ T cell activation and differentiation in Susac syndrome was antigen driven. The study compared CD8+ T cell repertoire clonality among roughly eleven healthy donors, roughly 14 Susac syndrome patients and about 16 multiple sclerosis patients.

RNA was extracted with the RNeasy kit and 0.5 to 1 ug was reverse transcribed using random hexamers. The immunoSEQ multiplex PCR assay, covering 54 Vbeta and 13 Jbeta segments, was used to amplify TCR beta CDR3 regions. PCR amplification bias was corrected using a synthetic template baseline for primer optimization and computational correction. Under the source paper's analysis protocol: Reads were assigned to V, D and J genes according to IMGT and analyzed in immunoSEQ Analyzer, with only productive sequences retained. Clonality was calculated as one minus the Shannon entropy normalized by log2 of the number of productive unique sequences. Public and private clones were assessed among the 100 most prevalent clones of each patient and control. Clones were defined as Susac-specific when absent from the healthy and MS cohorts, from about 1,100 published viral clones and from other ImmuneACCESS disease sequences. TCRdb passed the public sequencing reads through fastp at Q25 and MiXCR, retaining productive beta sequences. Rows are combined by CDR3 protein, so each entry shows the most common genes and DNA. TCRdb, not the original authors, processed these V and J calls. The sample yields some 150,000 distinct CDR3 sequences; about 95% were counted once. The leading ten clones occupy 0.15% of the sample.

V is shortened by 6 bases, J by 4 bases, and the region joining them spans 21 bases. The CDR3 holds 17 amino acids from the cysteine to the phenylalanine. Only the CDR3 DNA stays, 51 bases, in frame from base 1. General study outcomes and caveats: The TCR sequencing and HLA analysis was acknowledged to have included a relatively small number of individuals.

About this clonotype itself: There is no known antigen for this receptor. Nothing much larger sits one base from this clone, and base qualities are not available.

High-throughput TCR beta sequencing profiled peripheral blood CD8+ and CD4+ T cells from healthy donors, Susac syndrome patients and multiple sclerosis patients. The multiple sclerosis controls were treatment-naive patients who had stable or active relapsing-remitting disease and met the revised McDonald criteria. Bulk CD8+ and CD4+ T cells were purified magnetically by negative isolation, whereas CD8+ TEMRA cells were enriched by FACS. Blood was drawn into EDTA tubes, processed within 24 hours, and PBMCs were isolated by density gradient centrifugation. PBMCs destined for TCR sequencing were cryopreserved in liquid nitrogen and later thawed in a 37 °C water bath. A purity of at least 90% was achieved for sorted or isolated CD4+, CD8+ and CD8+ TEMRA cells.

The sample taken for sequencing was CD8+ T cells from PBMCs. This receptor was obtained from a human donor with multiple sclerosis. The chain is encoded by TRBV12-3 or TRBV12-4 joined to TRBJ2-2; too little of a D gene remains to name it. The DNA is TGTGCCAGCAGCCAGACCGGACCCACGAAGGTCACCGGGGAGCTGTTTTTT. Translated, it gives CASSQTGPTKVTGELFF.